Below are 30 T cell receptor beta chains sequenced from a single sample in a study of lymphopenia after photon versus proton radiotherapy. Sequenced by immunoSEQ multiplex PCR; TCRdb stores in-frame clones only, minus some. The sample lists 50,000 to 60,000 clones; roughly 90% were seen once. This specimen consisted of peripheral blood, obtained from a patient treated with photon-based radiotherapy. These receptor sequences come from a middle-aged woman with cholangiocarcinoma.

This clone was seen once. The chain links TRBV18 to TRBJ2-3; the D is unclear. The V gene lost 0 bases and the J gene lost 1 base, with 2 bases spanning the gap. The germline V gene encodes CDR1 KGHSH and CDR2 LQKENI. The CDR3 has 13 amino acids. The CDR3 here is CASSPPGTDTQYF. The CDR3 nucleotides read TGTGCCAGCTCACCACCGGGCACAGATACGCAGTATTTT.

The CDR3 coding sequence is TGTGCCAGTGACCAGGGAACTCAGCCCCAGCATTTT. Its translation: CASDQGTQPQHF. The V and J genes are TRBV19 and TRBJ1-5; tentatively, D is TRBD1 (5 bases). Germline V gene data show CDR1 as LNHDA and CDR2 as SQIVND (reference sequence). Trimming stripped 8 bases from V and 6 bases from J, with 11 bases between. This CDR3 is built from 12 residues. Filled out from reference TRBV19 and TRBJ1-5, the complete variable domain reads DGGITQSPKYLFRKEGQNVTLSCEQNLNHDAMYWYRQDPGQGLRLIYYSQIVNDFQKGDIAEGYSVSREKKESFPLTVTSAQKNPTAFYLCASDQGTQPQHFGDGTRLSIL.

This chain links TRBV30 with TRBJ1-5; 10 bases are shared with TRBD1. The CDR3 is 13 amino acids. The germline gives CDR1 GTSNPN, CDR2 SVGIG (reference sequence). CDR3 DNA: TGTGTCATATCGGGACAGGGGAATCAGCCCCAGCATTTT. It codes for CVISGQGNQPQHF.

The chain combines TRBV28 with TRBJ2-7, with TRBD1 matching 8 bases. The CDR3 sequence is 14 residues long. J was trimmed by 0 bases and V by 8 bases; bases with no gene match: 6. The germline V gene has CDR1 MDHEN and CDR2 SYDVKM. The CDR3: CASVPGQASYEQYF. The CDR3 coding sequence is TGTGCCAGCGTACCGGGACAGGCCTCCTACGAGCAGTACTTC.

The CDR3 here is CASSQTSGGIDEQFF. For the CDR3, the DNA is TGTGCCAGCAGCCAGACTAGCGGGGGAATAGATGAGCAGTTCTTC. This sequence joins TRBV4-2 and TRBJ2-1; TRBD2 matches at 12 bases. In germline, CDR1 is LGHNA, CDR2 YNFKEQ. CDR3 size: 15 residues. V lost 3 bases to trimming and J lost 8 bases; unmatched junction nucleotides: 5.

The rearrangement uses TRBV5-1 and TRBJ2-3; the match to TRBD2 covers 11 bases. The junction had 9 bases not matched to a gene; V was cut back by 0 bases and J by 0 bases. Germline assignment: CDR1 SGHRS and CDR2 YFSETQ. The CDR3 covers 19 residues. The chain's CDR3 is CASSLGLAGGHTSTDTQYF. The DNA of the CDR3 is TGCGCCAGCAGCTTGGGGCTAGCGGGGGGCCACACTAGCACAGATACGCAGTATTTT.

The chain uses TRBV2 and TRBJ1-2; tentative D call: TRBD1 (5 bases). CDR1 is SNHLY, CDR2 FYNNEI, per germline. The CDR3 length is 12 residues. V lost 7 bases and J lost 8, with 14 bases in between. CDR3 coding DNA: TGTGCCAGCACCCTGACAGAAAGGGGCTACACCTTC. Translated, it gives CASTLTERGYTF.

The CDR3 DNA sequence: TGTGCCAGCAGCTACGACAGGCTAGCTCGCGTCGAGCAGTTCTTC. Protein product: CASSYDRLARVEQFF. The chain recombines TRBV7-2 with TRBJ2-1, with D perhaps TRBD1 (6 bases). CDR3 length: 15 residues. The V and J ends lost 4 bases and 10 bases respectively, with 20 bases between them. In germline, CDR1 is SGHTA, CDR2 FQGNSA.

V usage is TRBV28 and J usage is TRBJ1-1; D call uncertain. Deletions cut 6 bases from V and 7 bases from J, with 15 bases between. This CDR3 has 13 residues. Germline V gene data show CDR1 as MDHEN and CDR2 as SYDVKM. The CDR3, as DNA: TGTGCCAGCAGAGCCCGACACGCGAGTGAAGCTTTCTTT. This encodes CASRARHASEAFF.

CDR3 in amino acids: CASTPGTGGTEAFF. The CDR3 region has the DNA TGTGCCAGTACCCCGGGGACAGGAGGGACTGAAGCTTTCTTT. The V gene is TRBV19, the J gene TRBJ1-1, with 8 nucleotides matching TRBD1. Germline CDR1 reads LNHDA; CDR2 reads SQIVND (reference sequence). Trimming cost V 7 bases and J 5 bases; bases outside gene matches: 9. This CDR3 region has 14 residues.

This chain links TRBV7-6 with TRBJ2-1, with TRBD1 matching 9 bases. The CDR3 is 15 amino acids. Germline V gene lookup returns CDR1 SGHVS and CDR2 FNYEAQ. The ends lost 5 bases at V and 9 bases at J; junction bases unmatched: 11. CDR3 bases: TGTGCCAGCAGCCTCACAGGGGGCATCCCGACTGAGCAGTTCTTC. Translation: CASSLTGGIPTEQFF. Full variable domain (rest looked up from reference TRBV7-6 and TRBJ2-1): GAGVSQSPRYKVTKRGQDVALRCDPISGHVSLYWYRQALGQGPEFLTYFNYEAQQDKSGLPNDRFSAERPEGSISTLTIQRTEQRDSAMYRCASSLTGGIPTEQFFGPGTRLTVL.

The V gene is TRBV29-1, the J gene TRBJ2-2; TRBD1 matches 11 bases. J gave up 7 bases and V 4 bases, and 2 bases lay outside the gene matches. The CDR3 loop spans 13 amino acids. CDR1 SQVTM and CDR2 ANQGSEA come from the germline V gene. CDR3 residues: CSVGTGGSGELFF. Written as DNA, the CDR3 is TGCAGCGTTGGGACAGGGGGCAGCGGGGAGCTGTTTTTT.

This clone was picked up one time. The rearrangement joins TRBV15 to TRBJ1-3, with a possible D match to TRBD1 (5 bases). Trimming removed 4 bases from V and 0 bases from J, with 13 bases in between. Germline CDR1 and CDR2: LNHNV and YYDKDF (reference sequence). This CDR3 is 16 amino acids long. CDR3 region: CATSMGGRSSGNTIYF. The CDR3 DNA follows: TGTGCCACCAGCATGGGGGGACGGAGCTCTGGAAACACCATATATTTT.

V usage is TRBV15 and J usage is TRBJ2-7; D call uncertain. Trimming took 0 bases from V and 4 from J, leaving 4 bases between them. The CDR3 covers 12 residues. Germline V CDR1 and CDR2: LNHNV, YYDKDF (reference sequence). This chain's CDR3 is CATSRDRYEQYF. The DNA for the CDR3 is TGTGCCACCAGCAGAGATAGGTACGAGCAGTACTTC.

V is TRBV19 and J is TRBJ2-5, with TRBD1 matching over 10 bases. Germline V gene sequence: CDR1 LNHDA, CDR2 SQIVND (reference sequence). The V gene end was trimmed by 6 bases and the J gene end by 4 bases; junction bases not matched to a gene: 5. CDR3 length equals 14 residues. Written as DNA, the CDR3 is TGTGCCAGTAGATCAGGACAGGGGGGAGAGACCCAGTACTTC. Protein: CASRSGQGGETQYF.

This clone has just a few counts. This chain joins TRBV28 and TRBJ2-7; D possibly corresponds to TRBD2 (5 bases). Germline V CDR1 and CDR2: MDHEN, SYDVKM. The CDR3 has 14 amino acids. V gave up 7 bases and J gave up 3 bases, with 16 bases separating them. CDR3 bases: TGTGCCAGCAACCGAGCCGGAGGCGTCTACGAGCAGTACTTC. It translates to CASNRAGGVYEQYF.

The rearrangement links TRBV28 to TRBJ2-7, with D possibly matching TRBD1 (5 bases). CDR3 size: 14 residues. Germline V gives CDR1 MDHEN, CDR2 SYDVKM. V shed 2 bases and J shed 6 bases, with 14 bases lying between them. CDR3 loop: CASSLAQGSIEQYF. The CDR3 DNA follows: TGTGCCAGCAGTTTAGCCCAGGGTTCTATCGAGCAGTACTTC.

The CDR3 region has the DNA TGTGCCAGCAGCTTAGAACTAGCAGGACGCGAGCAGTACTTC. Protein product: CASSLELAGREQYF. V and J are TRBV7-2 and TRBJ2-7, with TRBD2 as a possible D gene (6 bases). Trimming took 1 base from V and 6 from J, leaving 13 bases between them. In germline, CDR1 is SGHTA, CDR2 FQGNSA. The CDR3 consists of 14 residues. Together with reference TRBV7-2 and TRBJ2-7, the CDR3 gives the full variable domain: GAGVSQSPSNKVTEKGKDVELRCDPISGHTALYWYRQSLGQGLEFLIYFQGNSAPDKSGLPSDRFSAERTGGSVSTLTIQRTQQEDSAVYLCASSLELAGREQYFGPGTRLTVT.

This chain links TRBV7-9 with TRBJ2-2; 10 nucleotides align to TRBD2. Trimming removed 5 bases from V and 6 bases from J; junction bases left unmatched: 9. The CDR3 consists of 16 residues. Germline-derived CDR1 and CDR2 are SEHNR and FQNEAQ (reference sequence). In DNA form, the CDR3 reads TGTGCCAGCAGCCCTAGCGGGAGTATGTTTTCCGGGGAGCTGTTTTTT. Translated, it gives CASSPSGSMFSGELFF.

V usage is TRBV18 and J usage is TRBJ2-7; D unclear. CDR1 and CDR2 (germline): KGHSH, LQKENI. This CDR3 is built from 11 residues. V gave up 5 bases and J gave up 6 bases, with 8 bases separating them. The CDR3 protein is CASSTRSEQYF. The CDR3 DNA follows: TGTGCCAGCTCAACCCGCTCCGAGCAGTACTTC.

This clone was found once. The rearrangement links TRBV9 to TRBJ1-5; the D gene is possibly TRBD1 (5 bases). The germline V and J ends were trimmed by 7 bases and 3 bases, with 14 bases remaining between them. Germline values: CDR1 SGDLS, CDR2 YYNGEE. CDR3 size: 14 residues. The CDR3 region is CASAETDANQPQHF. The CDR3 DNA sequence: TGTGCCAGCGCGGAGACAGATGCCAATCAGCCCCAGCATTTT.

The chain couples TRBV11-2 to TRBJ2-1; D may match TRBD1 or TRBD2 (6 bases each). Deletions cut 5 bases from V and 2 bases from J, with 16 bases between. CDR1 and CDR2 from the germline V gene are SGHAT and FQNNGV. The CDR3 spans 16 residues. CDR3 in amino acids: CASSQWRGVAYNEQFF. The DNA for the CDR3 is TGTGCCAGCAGCCAATGGAGGGGGGTGGCCTACAATGAGCAGTTCTTC.

The chain carries TRBV7-9 and TRBJ1-1; D is unclear. The CDR3 totals 12 residues. The V and J ends lost 5 bases and 7 bases respectively, with 11 bases between them. Germline V gene sequence: CDR1 SEHNR, CDR2 FQNEAQ (reference sequence). The chain's CDR3 is CASSLADVEAFF. The CDR3 nucleotides read TGTGCCAGCAGCCTCGCCGACGTTGAAGCTTTCTTT.

The V call is TRBV9, the J call TRBJ2-5, with 7 bases that match TRBD2. This CDR3 spans 15 amino acids. The germline gives CDR1 SGDLS, CDR2 YYNGEE. V lost 4 bases to trimming and J lost 4 bases; unmatched junction nucleotides: 10. CDR3 DNA: TGTGCCAGCAGCCTCTACCGGGGGAGGGCAGAGACCCAGTACTTC. Translating it yields CASSLYRGRAETQYF.

This chain links TRBV7-8 with TRBJ2-1; D ambiguous. The CDR3 length is 14 residues. Germline CDR1 and CDR2: SGHVS and FQNEAQ. Trimming removed 5 bases from V and 5 bases from J, with 13 bases in between. CDR3 coding DNA: TGTGCCAGCAGCCCCCCTCCCATGGACAATGAGCAGTTCTTC. It codes for CASSPPPMDNEQFF.

The chain combines TRBV2 with TRBJ1-5, with no clear D. CDR1 is SNHLY and CDR2 is FYNNEI in the germline V gene. The CDR3 length is 14 residues. The germline V and J ends were trimmed by 5 bases and 1 base, with 9 bases remaining between them. CDR3 amino acids: CASSPGQSNQPQHF. CDR3 DNA sequence: TGTGCCAGCAGTCCAGGTCAGAGCAATCAGCCCCAGCATTTT.

V gene TRBV15 combines with J gene TRBJ1-5; weak D call: TRBD1 (6 bases). The CDR3 contains 13 residues. Trimming cost V 5 bases and J 4 bases, with 9 bases left between them. Germline assignment: CDR1 LNHNV and CDR2 YYDKDF (reference sequence). The CDR3 coding sequence is TGTGCCACCAGCGTAGGGGGAAATCAGCCCCAGCATTTT. Translating it yields CATSVGGNQPQHF.

The chain is built from TRBV7-8 and TRBJ2-5; 10 bases are a match to TRBD2. The germline gives CDR1 SGHVS, CDR2 FQNEAQ. The junction had 8 bases not matched to a gene; V was cut back by 1 base and J by 6 bases. The CDR3 contains 16 residues. CDR3 bases: TGTGCCAGCAGCTTAGGTAGTGCTAGCGGGAGCAAGACCCAGTACTTC. The encoded protein is CASSLGSASGSKTQYF.

The chain links TRBV29-1 to TRBJ2-1; 7 bases map to TRBD2. Losses at the gene ends were 4 bases for V and 7 bases for J; bases not matched to a gene: 13. The CDR3 is made up of 15 amino acids. CDR1 is SQVTM, CDR2 ANQGSEA, per germline. The CDR3 coding sequence is TGCAGCGTTGGGGGTGGTTTCTTGGGACTAAATGAGCAGTTCTTC. It translates to CSVGGGFLGLNEQFF.

The rearrangement uses TRBV9 and TRBJ2-7, with no clear D. V was shortened by 4 bases and J by 6 bases, with 11 bases between the two germline ends. This CDR3 spans 12 amino acids. The germline gives CDR1 SGDLS, CDR2 YYNGEE. CDR3 protein: CASSQDRGEQYF. The CDR3 nucleotides read TGTGCCAGCAGCCAGGACCGCGGCGAGCAGTACTTC.